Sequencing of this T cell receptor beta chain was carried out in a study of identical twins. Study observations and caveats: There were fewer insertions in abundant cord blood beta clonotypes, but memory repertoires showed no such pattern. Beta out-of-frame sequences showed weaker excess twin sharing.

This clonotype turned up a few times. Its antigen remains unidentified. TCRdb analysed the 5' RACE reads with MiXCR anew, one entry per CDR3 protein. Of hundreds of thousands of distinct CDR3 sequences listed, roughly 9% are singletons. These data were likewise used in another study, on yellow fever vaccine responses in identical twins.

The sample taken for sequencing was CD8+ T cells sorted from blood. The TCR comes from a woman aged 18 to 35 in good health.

DNA for the CDR3: TGTGCCAGCCGGGACAGTTGGGGGATCGGGAGCCTCTCCTACGAGCAGTACTTC. Translated, it gives CASRDSWGIGSLSYEQYF. The chain joins TRBV6-1 to TRBJ2-7, with a weak D call TRBD1 (7 bases). The CDR3 covers 18 residues. V was shortened by 8 bases and J by 0 bases, with 26 bases between the two germline ends. Germline V gene data show CDR1 as MNHNS and CDR2 as SASEGT.